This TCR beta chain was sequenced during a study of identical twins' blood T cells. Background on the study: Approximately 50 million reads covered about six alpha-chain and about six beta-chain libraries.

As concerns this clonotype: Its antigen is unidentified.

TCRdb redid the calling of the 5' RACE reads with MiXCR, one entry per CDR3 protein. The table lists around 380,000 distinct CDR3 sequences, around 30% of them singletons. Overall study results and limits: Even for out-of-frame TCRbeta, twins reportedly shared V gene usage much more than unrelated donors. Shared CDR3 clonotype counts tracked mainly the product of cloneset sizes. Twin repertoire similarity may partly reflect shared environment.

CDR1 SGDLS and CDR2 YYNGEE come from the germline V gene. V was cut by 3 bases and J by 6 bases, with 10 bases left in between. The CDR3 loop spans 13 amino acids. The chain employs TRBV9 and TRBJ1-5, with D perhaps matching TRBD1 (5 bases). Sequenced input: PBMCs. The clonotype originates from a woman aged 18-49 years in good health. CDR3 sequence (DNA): TGTGCCAGCAGCGCCGAGGGGTTTCAGCCCCAGCATTTT. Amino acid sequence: CASSAEGFQPQHF.